These T cell receptor beta chains were read from a single sample in a study of blood T cell repertoires in COVID-19. Here immunoSEQ multiplex PCR was the method, and the copy in TCRdb shows in-frame clones only, minus some. The sample yields approximately 240,000 clones, about 86% seen once. The sequencing input was peripheral blood. The source is a woman aged 60 to 75 with acute or convalescent COVID-19. CDR3s include the opening cysteine and the closing phenylalanine or tryptophan. The D gene is left open where the match is weak. Not every row has a clone size; where given, it reads once, few, many or a size class.

clone size: .; V gene: TRBV4-1; D gene: TRBD1; J gene: TRBJ1-1; CDR3 protein: CASSPGTGSDTEAFF; CDR3 DNA: TGCGCCAGCAGCCCCGGGACAGGCTCCGACACTGAAGCTTTCTTT
clone size: .; V gene: TRBV29-1; D gene: .; J gene: TRBJ1-2; CDR3 protein: CSVEEEEGYGYTF; CDR3 DNA: TGCAGCGTTGAGGAGGAGGAGGGATATGGCTACACCTTC
clone size: .; V gene: TRBV30; D gene: TRBD1; J gene: TRBJ2-7; CDR3 protein: CAWSQQTGGEQYF; CDR3 DNA: TGTGCCTGGAGCCAACAAACAGGGGGCGAGCAGTACTTC
clone size: .; V gene: TRBV7-9; D gene: .; J gene: TRBJ1-1; CDR3 protein: CASSLGQGGMNTEAFF; CDR3 DNA: TGTGCCAGCAGCTTGGGCCAGGGAGGGATGAACACTGAAGCTTTCTTT
clone size: once; V gene: TRBV6-2/TRBV6-3; D gene: TRBD2; J gene: TRBJ2-3; CDR3 protein: CASSYWGLADDDTQYF; CDR3 DNA: TGTGCCAGCAGTTACTGGGGACTAGCGGATGACGATACGCAGTATTTT
clone size: .; V gene: TRBV2; D gene: .; J gene: TRBJ2-3; CDR3 protein: CASSEPVASTDTQYF; CDR3 DNA: TGTGCCAGCAGTGAACCGGTAGCTAGCACAGATACGCAGTATTTT
clone size: .; V gene: TRBV5-1; D gene: TRBD1; J gene: TRBJ1-5; CDR3 protein: CASSAGQGNQPQHF; CDR3 DNA: TGCGCCAGCAGCGCGGGACAGGGCAATCAGCCCCAGCATTTT
clone size: .; V gene: TRBV7-2; D gene: .; J gene: TRBJ2-4; CDR3 protein: CASSLGGALLVQYF; CDR3 DNA: TGTGCCAGCAGCTTGGGGGGGGCCCTCCTCGTTCAGTACTTC
clone size: .; V gene: TRBV28; D gene: TRBD1; J gene: TRBJ1-6; CDR3 protein: CASSRDRGNSPLHF; CDR3 DNA: TGTGCCAGCAGTCGGGACAGGGGTAATTCACCCCTCCACTTT
clone size: .; V gene: TRBV4-2; D gene: TRBD1; J gene: TRBJ1-2; CDR3 protein: CASSQGVRDRGGGYTF; CDR3 DNA: TGTGCCAGCAGCCAAGGGGTCCGCGACAGGGGAGGTGGCTACACCTTC
clone size: .; V gene: TRBV6-5; D gene: .; J gene: TRBJ2-5; CDR3 protein: CASSYVSSGTQYF; CDR3 DNA: TGTGCCAGCAGTTACGTCAGTTCAGGGACCCAGTACTTC
clone size: .; V gene: TRBV2; D gene: .; J gene: TRBJ2-2; CDR3 protein: CASNSGGARSTGELFF; CDR3 DNA: TGTGCCAGCAATTCTGGGGGCGCCCGAAGCACCGGGGAGCTGTTTTTT
clone size: .; V gene: TRBV30; D gene: .; J gene: TRBJ1-3; CDR3 protein: CAWSSDGNTIYF; CDR3 DNA: TGTGCCTGGAGCAGCGATGGAAACACCATATATTTT
clone size: .; V gene: TRBV7-2; D gene: .; J gene: TRBJ1-5; CDR3 protein: CASSLNRGQPQHF; CDR3 DNA: TGTGCCAGCAGCTTAAATCGGGGTCAGCCCCAGCATTTT
clone size: once; V gene: TRBV6-6; D gene: TRBD1; J gene: TRBJ1-5; CDR3 protein: CASRKTGGIDQPQHF; CDR3 DNA: TGTGCCAGCAGAAAGACAGGGGGCATTGATCAGCCCCAGCATTTT
clone size: once; V gene: TRBV14; D gene: TRBD1; J gene: TRBJ1-1; CDR3 protein: CASSQVGGYTEAFF; CDR3 DNA: TGTGCCAGCAGCCAAGTAGGGGGCTACACTGAAGCTTTCTTT
clone size: .; V gene: TRBV11-1; D gene: .; J gene: TRBJ1-6; CDR3 protein: CASSLVRGPPDSPLHF; CDR3 DNA: TGTGCCAGCAGCTTAGTCAGGGGCCCCCCGGATTCACCCCTCCACTTT
clone size: .; V gene: TRBV5-5; D gene: TRBD1; J gene: TRBJ2-7; CDR3 protein: CASSLEGAGRVYEQYF; CDR3 DNA: TGTGCCAGCAGCTTAGAGGGGGCAGGAAGGGTCTACGAGCAGTACTTC
clone size: .; V gene: TRBV7-2; D gene: TRBD1; J gene: TRBJ1-1; CDR3 protein: CASSRDSQRLTEAFF; CDR3 DNA: TGTGCCAGCAGTCGGGACAGCCAAAGGCTCACTGAAGCTTTCTTT
clone size: .; V gene: TRBV6-5; D gene: TRBD1; J gene: TRBJ1-5; CDR3 protein: CASRLGAPRGQPQHF; CDR3 DNA: TGTGCCAGCAGACTAGGGGCGCCCAGGGGGCAGCCCCAGCATTTT
clone size: .; V gene: TRBV30; D gene: .; J gene: TRBJ2-1; CDR3 protein: CAWSSNGGPFDEQFF; CDR3 DNA: TGTGCCTGGAGTTCCAACGGGGGGCCTTTCGATGAGCAGTTCTTC
clone size: .; V gene: TRBV2; D gene: TRBD1; J gene: TRBJ1-6; CDR3 protein: CASKSGTGRSPLHF; CDR3 DNA: TGTGCCAGCAAATCCGGGACAGGGCGGTCACCCCTCCACTTT
clone size: .; V gene: TRBV7-9; D gene: TRBD1; J gene: TRBJ2-2; CDR3 protein: CASSPGQGGTGELFF; CDR3 DNA: TGTGCCAGCAGCCCGGGACAGGGAGGCACCGGGGAGCTGTTTTTT
clone size: once; V gene: TRBV6-5; D gene: TRBD1; J gene: TRBJ1-2; CDR3 protein: CASRTTGTGYGYTF; CDR3 DNA: TGTGCCAGCCGAACTACCGGGACAGGCTATGGCTACACCTTC
clone size: .; V gene: TRBV25-1; D gene: TRBD1; J gene: TRBJ1-4; CDR3 protein: CASRDRTGSVFF; CDR3 DNA: TGTGCCAGCAGGGACAGGACAGGGTCGGTGTTTTTT
clone size: .; V gene: TRBV24-1; D gene: TRBD2; J gene: TRBJ2-2; CDR3 protein: CATSDRAGGPTGELFF; CDR3 DNA: TGTGCCACCAGTGATAGAGCGGGGGGGCCAACCGGGGAGCTGTTTTTT
clone size: .; V gene: TRBV13; D gene: TRBD1; J gene: TRBJ1-2; CDR3 protein: CASRDRGNYGYTF; CDR3 DNA: TGTGCCAGCAGGGACAGGGGGAACTATGGCTACACCTTC
clone size: .; V gene: TRBV3-1/TRBV3-2; D gene: TRBD2; J gene: TRBJ2-5; CDR3 protein: CASSDISRRWTSGGQETQYF; CDR3 DNA: TGTGCCAGCAGCGATATCTCCAGACGTTGGACTAGCGGGGGGCAAGAGACCCAGTACTTC
clone size: .; V gene: TRBV12-3/TRBV12-4; D gene: TRBD1; J gene: TRBJ1-2; CDR3 protein: CASSLDSRGLGTF; CDR3 DNA: TGTGCCAGCAGTTTAGATAGCAGGGGGCTGGGCACCTTC
clone size: .; V gene: TRBV29-1; D gene: TRBD1; J gene: TRBJ1-1; CDR3 protein: CSVIGTGELAFF; CDR3 DNA: TGCAGCGTCATCGGGACAGGGGAGTTGGCTTTCTTT
clone size: .; V gene: TRBV6-5; D gene: TRBD1; J gene: TRBJ1-4; CDR3 protein: CASRPGTGGGKLFF; CDR3 DNA: TGTGCCAGCAGGCCCGGGACAGGCGGTGGAAAACTGTTTTTT
clone size: .; V gene: TRBV5-1; D gene: TRBD1; J gene: TRBJ1-4; CDR3 protein: CASSLNRGATNEKLFF; CDR3 DNA: TGCGCCAGCAGCTTGAACAGGGGAGCAACTAATGAAAAACTGTTTTTT
clone size: .; V gene: TRBV5-4; D gene: .; J gene: TRBJ2-2; CDR3 protein: CASSSGLWAAGELFF; CDR3 DNA: TGTGCCAGCAGCTCGGGACTCTGGGCGGCCGGGGAGCTGTTTTTT
clone size: .; V gene: TRBV30; D gene: TRBD1; J gene: TRBJ1-1; CDR3 protein: CAWTGGFDSRMNTEAFF; CDR3 DNA: TGTGCCTGGACAGGGGGCTTTGATTCTAGGATGAACACTGAAGCTTTCTTT